This T cell receptor (beta chain) appears in the sequencing data of a study of blood T cell repertoires in COVID-19. The wider study: PBMCs, B-cell-depleted T cells, or T cells provided the cDNA or gDNA that made up the material.

Authors' methods: From reference gene primer amplification, estimates of nucleated cell counts were derived. TCRdb's table, derived via immunoSEQ multiplex PCR, lists solely in-frame clones and lacks some. That table furnishes V, J and clone size, whereas the DNA furnished D and trimming. The data show 50,000 or so clones, around four fifths seen once. The CDR3 runs to 14 residues. Per the germline V gene, CDR1 is SSHAT and CDR2 is FNYEAQ (reference sequence). This clone is labeled as large. The junction does not match germline at one end; this may be a read error. The chain links TRBV7-7 to TRBJ1-3, with 7 bases aligning to TRBD1. Sequencing used peripheral blood. The origin of this receptor is a man aged 50-59 years with acute or convalescent COVID-19. CDR3 in DNA: TGTGCTAGCAGCGACGGAGGGGGCGAAAACACCATATATTTT. It encodes CASSDGGGENTIYF.